This T cell receptor (beta chain) was obtained from a study of T cell responses to AZD1222 COVID-19 vaccine. This CDR3 comprises 14 residues. CDR1 and CDR2 (germline): SGDLS, YYNGEE. The germline V and J ends were trimmed by 0 bases and 3 bases, with 10 bases remaining between them. Clones were read by immunoSEQ multiplex PCR, and TCRdb kept only the in-frame ones, dropping some. In the table there are about 140,000 clones, around 90% of which are singletons. The chain recombines TRBV9 with TRBJ2-7, with D possibly TRBD2 on 5 matching bases. The sequences come from peripheral blood, collected on day 0 of AZD1222 vaccination. The sequence was obtained from an adult in good health. CDR3 loop: CASSVAQRDYEQYF. CDR3 in DNA: TGTGCCAGCAGCGTAGCTCAACGGGACTACGAGCAGTACTTC. Supplemented by reference TRBV9 and TRBJ2-7, the full variable domain reads DSGVTQTPKHLITATGQRVTLRCSPRSGDLSVYWYQQSLDQGLQFLIQYYNGEERAKGNILERFSAQQFPDLHSELNLSSLELGDSALYFCASSVAQRDYEQYFGPGTRLTVT.